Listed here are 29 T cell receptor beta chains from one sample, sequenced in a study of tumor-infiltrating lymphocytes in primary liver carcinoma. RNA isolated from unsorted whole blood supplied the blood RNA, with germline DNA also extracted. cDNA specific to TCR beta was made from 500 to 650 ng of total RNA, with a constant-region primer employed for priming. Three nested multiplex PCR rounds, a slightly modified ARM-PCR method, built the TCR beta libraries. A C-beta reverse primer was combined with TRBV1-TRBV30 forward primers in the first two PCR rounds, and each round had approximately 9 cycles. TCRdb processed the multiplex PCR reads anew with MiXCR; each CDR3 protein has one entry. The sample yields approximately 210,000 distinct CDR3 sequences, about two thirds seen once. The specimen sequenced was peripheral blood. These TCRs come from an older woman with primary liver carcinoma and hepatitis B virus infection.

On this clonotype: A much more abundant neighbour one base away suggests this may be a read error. In DNA form, the CDR3 reads TGTGCCAGCAGCCCCAATTTCGGCCAGTTCTACGAGCAGTACTTC. Protein product: CASSPNFGQFYEQYF. The chain carries TRBV14 and TRBJ2-7, with D uncertain. CDR1 is SGHDN and CDR2 is FVKESK in the germline V gene. Trimming cost V 4 bases and J 3 bases, with 16 bases left between them. The CDR3 sequence is 15 residues long.

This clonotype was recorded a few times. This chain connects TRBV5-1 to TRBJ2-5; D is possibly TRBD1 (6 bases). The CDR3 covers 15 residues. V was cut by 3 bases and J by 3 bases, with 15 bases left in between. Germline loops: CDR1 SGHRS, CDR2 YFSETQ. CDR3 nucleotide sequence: TGCGCCAGCAGCTCGTCCTCGACAGGAAAAGAGACCCAGTACTTC. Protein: CASSSSSTGKETQYF.

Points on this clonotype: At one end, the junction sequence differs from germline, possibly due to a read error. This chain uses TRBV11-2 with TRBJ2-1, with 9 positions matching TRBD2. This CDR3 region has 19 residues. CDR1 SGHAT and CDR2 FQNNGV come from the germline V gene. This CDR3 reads CASSPRHISGLAAYNEHFF. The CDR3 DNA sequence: TGTGCCAGCAGCCCGCGCCACATTTCGGGACTAGCAGCTTACAATGAGCACTTCTTC.

The CDR3 is CSARMGLGAYNEQFF. The CDR3 DNA reads TGCAGTGCTAGAATGGGGTTAGGAGCCTACAATGAGCAGTTCTTC. J is TRBJ2-1 and V is TRBV20-1; no clear D. This CDR3 is built from 15 residues. Trimming left V 2 bases short and J 2 bases short, with 13 bases between. Germline CDR1 reads DFQATT; CDR2 reads SNEGSKA (reference sequence).

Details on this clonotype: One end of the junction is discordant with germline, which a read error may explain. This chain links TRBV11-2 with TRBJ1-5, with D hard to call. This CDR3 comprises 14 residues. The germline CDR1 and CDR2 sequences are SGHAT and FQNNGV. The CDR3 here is CASNLSVGDQPQHF. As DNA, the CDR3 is TGTGCCAGCAACTTATCCGTAGGCGATCAGCCCCAGCATTTT.

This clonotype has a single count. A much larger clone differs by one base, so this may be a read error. In nucleotides, the CDR3 is TGTGCCAGCCTCGGACCGAGAAGCACAGATACGCAGTATTTT. It specifies CASLGPRSTDTQYF. The V call is TRBV5-6, the J call TRBJ2-3; D gene ambiguous. Germline V CDR1 and CDR2: SGHDT, YYEEEE. The CDR3 length is 14 residues. Trimming left V 7 bases short and J 0 bases short, with 12 bases between.

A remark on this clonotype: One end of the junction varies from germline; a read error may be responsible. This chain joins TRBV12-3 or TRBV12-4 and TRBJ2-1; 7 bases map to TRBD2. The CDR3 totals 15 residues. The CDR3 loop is CASTRGRGDYNGQFF. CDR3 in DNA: TGTGCCAGCACCCGAGGCCGGGGGGACTACAATGGGCAGTTCTTC.

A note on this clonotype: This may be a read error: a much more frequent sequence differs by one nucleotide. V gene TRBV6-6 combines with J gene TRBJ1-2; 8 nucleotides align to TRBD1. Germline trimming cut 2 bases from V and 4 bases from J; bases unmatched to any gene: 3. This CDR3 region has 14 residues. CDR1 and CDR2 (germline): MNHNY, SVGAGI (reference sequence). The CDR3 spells CASSYQGTGYGYTF. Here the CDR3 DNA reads TGTGCCAGCAGTTACCAGGGGACAGGCTATGGCTACACCTTC.

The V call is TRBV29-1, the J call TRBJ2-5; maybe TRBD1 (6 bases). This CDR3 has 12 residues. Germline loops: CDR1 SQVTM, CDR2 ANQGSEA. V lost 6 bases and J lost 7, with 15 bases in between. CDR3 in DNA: TGCAGCGTGCCACAGGGATGGACGACCCAGTACTTC. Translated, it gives CSVPQGWTTQYF.

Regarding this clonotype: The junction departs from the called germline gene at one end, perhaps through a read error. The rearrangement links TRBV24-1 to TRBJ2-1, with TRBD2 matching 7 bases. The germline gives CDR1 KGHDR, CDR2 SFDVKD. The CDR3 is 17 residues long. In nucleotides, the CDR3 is TGTGCCACCAGTGTTGGGACTAACGGGACTTTTTACAATGAGCAGTTCTTT. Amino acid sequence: CATSVGTNGTFYNEQFF.

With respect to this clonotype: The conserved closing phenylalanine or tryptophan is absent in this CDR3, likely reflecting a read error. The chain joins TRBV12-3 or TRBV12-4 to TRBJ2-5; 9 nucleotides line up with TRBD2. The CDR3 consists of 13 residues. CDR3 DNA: TGTGCTAGCACCGGTAGCGGGAGTGTGACCCAGTACTTA. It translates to CASTGSGSVTQYL.

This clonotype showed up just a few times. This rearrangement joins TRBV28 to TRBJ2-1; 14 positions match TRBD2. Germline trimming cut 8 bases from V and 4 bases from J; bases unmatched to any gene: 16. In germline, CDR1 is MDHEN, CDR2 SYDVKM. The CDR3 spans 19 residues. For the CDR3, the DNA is TGTGCCAGCTTCTCGACCGGGACTAGCGGGAGTGGGGGATACAATGAGCAGTTCTTC. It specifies CASFSTGTSGSGGYNEQFF.

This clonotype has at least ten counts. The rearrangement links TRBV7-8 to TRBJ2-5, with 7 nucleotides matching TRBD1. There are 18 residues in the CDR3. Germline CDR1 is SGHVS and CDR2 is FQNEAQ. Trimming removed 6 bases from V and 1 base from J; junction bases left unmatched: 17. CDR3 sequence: CASSLIRGPGTAQETQYF. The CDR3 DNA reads TGTGCCAGCAGTCTTATTCGGGGCCCAGGGACAGCCCAAGAGACCCAGTACTTC.

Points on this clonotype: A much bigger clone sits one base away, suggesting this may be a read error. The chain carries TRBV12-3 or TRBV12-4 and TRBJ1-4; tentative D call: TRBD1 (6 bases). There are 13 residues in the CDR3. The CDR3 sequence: CATSRGSFEKPFF. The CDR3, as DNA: TGTGCCACCTCCAGGGGTTCTTTCGAAAAACCGTTTTTT.

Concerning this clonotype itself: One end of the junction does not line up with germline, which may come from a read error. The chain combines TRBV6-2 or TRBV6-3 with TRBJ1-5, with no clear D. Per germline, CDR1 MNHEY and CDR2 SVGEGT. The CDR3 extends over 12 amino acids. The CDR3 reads CASSLRDQHQHF. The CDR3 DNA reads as TGTGCCAGCAGTTTGAGAGATCAGCACCAGCATTTT.

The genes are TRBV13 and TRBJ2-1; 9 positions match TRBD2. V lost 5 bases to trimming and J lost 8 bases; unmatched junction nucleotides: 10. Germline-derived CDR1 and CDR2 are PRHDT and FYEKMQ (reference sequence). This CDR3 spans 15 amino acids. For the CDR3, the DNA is TGTGCCAGCAGCCTTGGGACTAGCTGGGGGGATGAGCAGTTCTTC. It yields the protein CASSLGTSWGDEQFF. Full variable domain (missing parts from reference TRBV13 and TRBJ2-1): AAGVIQSPRHLIKEKRETATLKCYPIPRHDTVYWYQQGPGQDPQFLISFYEKMQSDKGSIPDRFSAQQFSDYHSELNMSSLELGDSALYFCASSLGTSWGDEQFFGPGTRLTVL.

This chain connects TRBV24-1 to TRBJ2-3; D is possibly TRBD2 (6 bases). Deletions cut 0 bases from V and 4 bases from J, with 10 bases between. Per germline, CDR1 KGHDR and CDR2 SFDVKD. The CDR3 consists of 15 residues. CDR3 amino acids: CATSDLTSNADTQYF. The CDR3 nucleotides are TGTGCCACCAGTGATTTGACTAGCAATGCAGATACGCAGTATTTT.

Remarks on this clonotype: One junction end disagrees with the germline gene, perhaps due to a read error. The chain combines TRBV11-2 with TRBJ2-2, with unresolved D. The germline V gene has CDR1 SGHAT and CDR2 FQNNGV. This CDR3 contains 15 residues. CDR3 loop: CASSLLAGSTEELFF. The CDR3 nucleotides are TGTGCCAGCAGCTTACTGGCAGGAAGCACCGAGGAGCTGTTTTTT.

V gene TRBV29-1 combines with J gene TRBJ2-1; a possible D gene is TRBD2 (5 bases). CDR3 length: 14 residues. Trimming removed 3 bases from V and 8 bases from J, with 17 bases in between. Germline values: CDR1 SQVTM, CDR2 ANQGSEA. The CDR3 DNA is TGCAGCGTTGATGCCGGGGTAACGGTGGATGAGCAGTTCTTC. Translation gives CSVDAGVTVDEQFF.

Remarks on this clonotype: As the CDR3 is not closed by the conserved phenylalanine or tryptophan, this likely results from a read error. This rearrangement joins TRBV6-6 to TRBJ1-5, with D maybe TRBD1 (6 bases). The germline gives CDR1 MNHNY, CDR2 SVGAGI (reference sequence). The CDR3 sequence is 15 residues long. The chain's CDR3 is CPSSLGQRSNQPQHL. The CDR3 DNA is TGTCCCAGCAGTTTAGGACAGCGAAGCAATCAGCCCCAGCATCTT.

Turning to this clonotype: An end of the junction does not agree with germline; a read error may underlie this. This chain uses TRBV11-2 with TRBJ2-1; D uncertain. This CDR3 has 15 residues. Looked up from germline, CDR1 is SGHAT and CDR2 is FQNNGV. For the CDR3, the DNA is TGTGTCAGCAGCTTTCTCCGGAGAAGATACAATGAGCAGTTCTTC. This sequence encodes CVSSFLRRRYNEQFF.

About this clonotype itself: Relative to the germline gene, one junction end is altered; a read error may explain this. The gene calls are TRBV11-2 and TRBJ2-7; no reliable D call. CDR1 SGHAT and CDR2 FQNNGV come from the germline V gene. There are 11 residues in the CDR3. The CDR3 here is CACSFAYERYF. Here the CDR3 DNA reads TGTGCCTGCAGCTTCGCCTACGAGCGGTACTTC.

DNA for the CDR3: TGTGCCAGCAGTTACGCCCGGACTATGGAAAGCACAGATACGCAGTATTTT. It specifies CASSYARTMESTDTQYF. The V gene is TRBV6-2 or TRBV6-3, the J gene TRBJ2-3, with D perhaps TRBD2 (6 bases). Trimming took 2 bases from V and 0 from J, leaving 15 bases between them. There are 17 residues in the CDR3. Germline CDR1 and CDR2: MNHEY and SVGEGT.

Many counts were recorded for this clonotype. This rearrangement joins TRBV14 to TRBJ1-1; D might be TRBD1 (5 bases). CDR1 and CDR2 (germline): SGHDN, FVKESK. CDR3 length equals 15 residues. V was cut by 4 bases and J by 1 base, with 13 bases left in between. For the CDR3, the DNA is TGTGCCAGCAGCCTTGGGGAGGGGTGGAACACTGAAGCTTTCTTT. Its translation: CASSLGEGWNTEAFF.

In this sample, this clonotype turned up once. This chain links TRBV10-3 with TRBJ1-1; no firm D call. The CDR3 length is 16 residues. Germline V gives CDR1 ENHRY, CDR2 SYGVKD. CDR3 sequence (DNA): TGTGACATTAGTGACCTCCGTGGGAGGGCGAACACTGAAGCTTTCTTT. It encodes CDISDLRGRANTEAFF.

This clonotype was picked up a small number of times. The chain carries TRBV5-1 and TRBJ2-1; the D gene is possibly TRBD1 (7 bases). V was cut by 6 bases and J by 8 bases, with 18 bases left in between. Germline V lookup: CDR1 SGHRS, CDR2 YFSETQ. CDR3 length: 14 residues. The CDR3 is CASTLAGGGDEQFF. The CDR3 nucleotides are TGCGCCAGCACCCTGGCAGGAGGGGGCGATGAGCAGTTCTTC.

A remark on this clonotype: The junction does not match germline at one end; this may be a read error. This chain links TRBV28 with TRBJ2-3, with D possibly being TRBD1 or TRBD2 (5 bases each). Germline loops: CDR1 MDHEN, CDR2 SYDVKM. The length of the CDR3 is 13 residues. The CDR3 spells CASRSGGHDTKYF. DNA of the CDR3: TGTGCCAGCAGATCCGGAGGACACGATACGAAGTATTTT.

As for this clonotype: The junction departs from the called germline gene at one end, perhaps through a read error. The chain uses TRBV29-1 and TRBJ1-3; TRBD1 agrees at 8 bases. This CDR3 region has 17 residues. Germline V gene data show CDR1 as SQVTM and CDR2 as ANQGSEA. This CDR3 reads CSVGGHSSQGAGNIIYF. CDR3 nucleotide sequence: TGCAGCGTTGGGGGCCATTCGAGTCAGGGGGCTGGGAACATCATATATTTT.

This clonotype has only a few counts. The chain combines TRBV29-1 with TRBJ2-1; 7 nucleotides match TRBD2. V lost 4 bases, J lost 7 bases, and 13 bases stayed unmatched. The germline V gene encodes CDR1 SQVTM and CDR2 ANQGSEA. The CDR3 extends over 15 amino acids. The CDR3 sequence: CSVVVVGGPGNEQFF. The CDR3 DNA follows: TGCAGCGTTGTTGTGGTGGGAGGGCCCGGGAATGAGCAGTTCTTC.